The 23 T cell receptor beta chains below all came from one sample that was sequenced in a study of T cells in Graves' hyperthyroidism and ophthalmopathy. Researchers took RNA transcripts and amplified the TCR beta CDR3 regions from them. Carried out on the TCR CDR3, a first-round RT-PCR used the HTBI primer set. TCRdb passed the multiplex PCR reads through MiXCR, listing each CDR3 protein once. The sample consists of about 270,000 distinct CDR3 sequences, over 20% of them appearing once. The sequencing input was blood. The receptors here all came from a man aged 25-45 years with Graves' ophthalmopathy.

This clonotype was observed a few times. The chain uses TRBV6-1 and TRBJ2-3, with TRBD2 identical over 9 bases. After removal of 4 bases from V and 4 bases from J, the junction contained 6 bases not matched to a gene. Germline V CDR1 and CDR2: MNHNS, SASEGT. The CDR3 length is 15 residues. The CDR3 sequence is CASSVGGRAPDTQYF. DNA for the CDR3: TGTGCCAGCAGTGTGGGCGGGAGGGCCCCAGATACGCAGTATTTT.

At least ten counts were recorded for this clonotype. The V call is TRBV20-1, the J call TRBJ1-5, with unresolved D. Deletions cut 3 bases from V and 0 bases from J, with 12 bases between. CDR1 is DFQATT, CDR2 SNEGSKA, per germline (reference sequence). This CDR3 region has 15 residues. The CDR3 DNA sequence: TGCAGTGCTAGCCCGTCTCTCTATAGCAATCAGCCCCAGCATTTT. It encodes CSASPSLYSNQPQHF.

This clonotype was found a few times. The J gene is TRBJ2-3, the V gene TRBV10-2; D gene ambiguous. Between the trimmed V and J ends, which lost 7 bases and 1 base, there was a span of 12 bases. Per the germline V gene, CDR1 is WSHSY and CDR2 is SAAADI. This CDR3 region has 14 residues. The CDR3 DNA reads TGCGCCAGCACACTCGTTTGGGGCACAGATACGCAGTATTTT. This sequence encodes CASTLVWGTDTQYF.

The chain carries TRBV5-1 and TRBJ1-2; TRBD1 matches 9 bases. The germline V gene encodes CDR1 SGHRS and CDR2 YFSETQ. The length of the CDR3 is 16 residues. The V gene end was trimmed by 4 bases and the J gene end by 0 bases; junction bases not matched to a gene: 7. Here the CDR3 reads CASSTVTGGTNYGYTF. The CDR3 bases are TGCGCCAGCAGCACCGTGACAGGGGGAACTAACTATGGCTACACCTTC.

Concerning this clonotype itself: One end of the junction is discordant with germline, which a read error may explain. The rearrangement links TRBV7-7 to TRBJ2-7, with D tentatively TRBD1 or TRBD2 (5 bases each). The CDR3 is made up of 15 amino acids. The germline V gene encodes CDR1 SSHAT and CDR2 FNYEAQ (reference sequence). CDR3 nucleotides: TGTGCTAGCAGCCCCGGGGACGGGTCCTCCTACGAGCAGTACTTC. As protein: CASSPGDGSSYEQYF.

There are many counts of this clonotype. Here the CDR3 DNA reads TGCGCCAGCACTCCAGCTAGCGTGAACACCGGGGAGCTGTTTTTT. Its protein product is CASTPASVNTGELFF. The rearrangement uses TRBV5-1 and TRBJ2-2, with D possibly matching TRBD2 (6 bases). Germline loops: CDR1 SGHRS, CDR2 YFSETQ. The V end was cut by 6 bases, the J end by 1 base, with 13 bases between. The CDR3 consists of 15 residues.

This clonotype was seen ten or more times. This chain links TRBV12-3 or TRBV12-4 with TRBJ1-2; possibly TRBD1 for D (5 bases). Trimming pared 4 bases from V and 3 bases from J, leaving 18 bases between. The CDR3 totals 16 residues. Here the CDR3 reads CASSSTTPTADYGYTF. CDR3 coding DNA: TGTGCCAGCAGTTCGACCACCCCGACAGCTGACTATGGCTACACCTTC.

This clonotype was counted many times. The J gene is TRBJ2-5, the V gene TRBV3-1; D is unclear. Germline CDR1 reads LGHDT; CDR2 reads YNNKEL (reference sequence). The CDR3 has 12 amino acids. V was pared by 7 bases and J by 5 bases, with 11 bases between. CDR3 bases: TGTGCCAGCACCCGAAAACCCGAGACCCAGTACTTC. Amino acids: CASTRKPETQYF.

At least ten counts were recorded for this clonotype. V gene TRBV11-3 combines with J gene TRBJ2-7; D gene uncertain. The length of the CDR3 is 14 residues. With 1 base removed from V and 3 bases from J, the gap between germline ends came to 10 bases. CDR1 and CDR2 from the germline V gene are SGHNT and YENEEA. CDR3 region: CASSLGSDVYEQYF. The CDR3 DNA reads TGTGCCAGCAGCTTAGGTTCGGACGTCTACGAGCAGTACTTC.

This chain uses TRBV19 with TRBJ2-7, with D tentatively TRBD2 (5 bases). With 6 bases removed from V and 4 bases from J, the gap between germline ends came to 19 bases. Germline-derived CDR1 and CDR2 are LNHDA and SQIVND (reference sequence). CDR3 length equals 15 residues. This CDR3 reads CASSPFRGRVYEQYF. CDR3 sequence (DNA): TGTGCCAGTAGCCCCTTCCGAGGGCGCGTATACGAGCAGTACTTC.

This clonotype has a handful of counts. The gene calls are TRBV30 and TRBJ1-2; D might be TRBD1 (5 bases). CDR1 and CDR2 (germline): GTSNPN, SVGIG (reference sequence). V lost 4 bases and J lost 4, with 7 bases in between. This CDR3 has 11 residues. CDR3 bases: TGTGCCTGGACAGGGTCCTATGGCTACACCTTC. It yields the protein CAWTGSYGYTF. The full variable domain, rest sourced from reference TRBV30 and TRBJ1-2, is SQTIHQWPATLVQPVGSPLSLECTVEGTSNPNLYWYRQAAGRGLQLLFYSVGIGQISSEVPQNLSASRPQDRQFILSSKKLLLSDSGFYLCAWTGSYGYTFGSGTRLTVV.

The chain links TRBV7-6 to TRBJ2-5; possible D gene TRBD1, 6 bases. CDR1 SGHVS and CDR2 FNYEAQ come from the germline V gene. This CDR3 has 17 amino acids. Trimming pared 5 bases from V and 7 bases from J, leaving 26 bases between. The CDR3 spells CASSLIGGAADIGTQYF. CDR3 nucleotides: TGTGCCAGCAGCCTAATAGGGGGAGCGGCGGATATTGGGACCCAGTACTTC.

In its sample, this clonotype was seen a few times. The gene calls are TRBV3-1 and TRBJ1-4, with D perhaps matching TRBD1 (6 bases). The CDR3 extends over 16 amino acids. The V end was cut by 5 bases, the J end by 4 bases, with 17 bases between. The V gene's germline CDR1 is LGHDT and CDR2 YNNKEL (reference sequence). DNA of the CDR3: TGTGCCAGCAGCAAGGGCGTTTCAGGGGTTAATGAAAAACTGTTTTTT. It yields the protein CASSKGVSGVNEKLFF.

This clonotype has a handful of counts. The chain couples TRBV10-1 to TRBJ2-3, with 9 bases identical to TRBD1. Germline-derived CDR1 and CDR2 are WNHNN and SYGVQD (reference sequence). Trimming took 6 bases from V and 3 from J; bases not matched to a gene: 4. The CDR3 totals 14 residues. In nucleotides, the CDR3 is TGCGCCAGCAGGGGGGACAGGGATACAGATACGCAGTATTTT. Protein: CASRGDRDTDTQYF.

V usage is TRBV29-1 and J usage is TRBJ1-1; perhaps TRBD1 as D (5 bases). Trimming shortened V by 7 bases and J by 5 bases, and 17 bases separated the two germline ends. CDR1 is SQVTM and CDR2 is ANQGSEA in the germline V gene. The CDR3 runs to 13 residues. CDR3 sequence (DNA): TGCAGCGCCGGAGGGGCGCGTAGTACTGAAGCTTTCTTT. Amino acid sequence: CSAGGARSTEAFF.

This chain links TRBV7-9 with TRBJ2-4; D is uncertain. The CDR3 is 15 amino acids. Germline CDR1 and CDR2: SEHNR and FQNEAQ (reference sequence). Trimming took off 2 bases at V and 5 bases at J, with 13 bases between the two ends. DNA for the CDR3: TGTGCCAGCAGCTTAAGTCCTCCGGGTCAAAACATTCAGTACTTC. Its translation is CASSLSPPGQNIQYF. The complete variable domain, with remaining parts taken from reference TRBV7-9 and TRBJ2-4, reads DTGVSQNPRHKITKRGQNVTFRCDPISEHNRLYWYRQTLGQGPEFLTYFQNEAQLEKSRLLSDRFSAERPKGSFSTLEIQRTEQGDSAMYLCASSLSPPGQNIQYFGAGTRLSVL.

This chain joins TRBV11-2 and TRBJ2-2, with 8 bases fitting TRBD1. Germline trimming cut 1 base from V and 0 bases from J; bases unmatched to any gene: 4. The germline gives CDR1 SGHAT, CDR2 FQNNGV. The length of the CDR3 is 17 residues. The CDR3 protein is CASSLGEQGANTGELFF. Written as DNA, the CDR3 is TGTGCCAGCAGCTTAGGGGAACAGGGGGCGAACACCGGGGAGCTGTTTTTT.

The rearrangement uses TRBV29-1 and TRBJ1-2; the D is unclear. Trimming cost V 6 bases and J 7 bases, with 15 bases left between them. CDR3 length equals 12 residues. Germline V gene sequence: CDR1 SQVTM, CDR2 ANQGSEA. The DNA for the CDR3 is TGCAGCGTCGCCCCCGGAGTCGTTGGCTACACCTTC. Translation gives CSVAPGVVGYTF.

The table lists this clonotype with a few counts. This sequence joins TRBV6-5 and TRBJ2-5; unclear D gene. Trimming cost V 0 bases and J 2 bases, with 7 bases left between them. Germline lookup yields CDR1 MNHEY and CDR2 SVGAGI. The CDR3 has 14 residues. The chain's CDR3 is CASSYSGNQETQYF. CDR3 DNA: TGTGCCAGCAGTTACTCTGGCAATCAAGAGACCCAGTACTTC.

This chain uses TRBV10-1 with TRBJ2-7, with TRBD2 matching over 8 bases. Germline V gene lookup returns CDR1 WNHNN and CDR2 SYGVQD (reference sequence). Trimming took 4 bases from V and 7 from J; bases not matched to a gene: 12. The CDR3 is 15 residues long. CDR3 coding DNA: TGCGCCAGCAGTGTAACGGGAGGGCCCATGGGGGAGCAGTACTTC. Translating gives CASSVTGGPMGEQYF.

This clonotype has more than one count but fewer than ten. J is TRBJ2-2 and V is TRBV24-1; D may be TRBD1 (6 bases). The V gene lost 2 bases and the J gene lost 4 bases, with 13 bases spanning the gap. The CDR3 length is 16 residues. CDR1 and CDR2 from the germline V gene are KGHDR and SFDVKD. The CDR3 region has the DNA TGTGCCACCAGTGATTACCAGGGGCGATCCACCGGGGAGCTGTTTTTT. It is translated as CATSDYQGRSTGELFF.

This clonotype was observed at least ten times. CDR3 in amino acids: CSVVAGGPLEQFF. CDR3 bases: TGCAGCGTTGTAGCGGGAGGGCCACTTGAGCAGTTCTTC. The chain joins TRBV29-1 to TRBJ2-1; 11 bases map to TRBD2. The junction had 5 bases not matched to a gene; V was cut back by 4 bases and J by 9 bases. The CDR3 is made up of 13 amino acids. The germline CDR1 and CDR2 sequences are SQVTM and ANQGSEA.

This clonotype was seen ten or more times. The chain uses TRBV2 and TRBJ2-7, with a tentative D call TRBD1 (5 bases). In germline, CDR1 is SNHLY, CDR2 FYNNEI. V lost 3 bases to trimming and J lost 0 bases, with 12 bases between them. This CDR3 is 15 amino acids long. The CDR3 nucleotides read TGTGCCAGCAGTGACGTACAGGCGACCTCCTACGAGCAGTACTTC. Translating gives CASSDVQATSYEQYF.